In its sample, the clone carrying this T cell receptor beta chain was seen once. Its target is not known. The sample comes from a study of cytomegalovirus exposure and HLA in healthy donors. In the study overall: A subsequent analysis reported that the 95 to 150 validation repertoires were produced on the same platform that had also been used for the roughly 700 first-cohort repertoires.

The donors formed part of the 120-subject validation cohort, distinct from the roughly 700-subject first cohort. Findings and limits, study-wide: In vitro work confirmed that three CMV-associated chains recognize CMV antigens. The study recorded fewer than 200 TCR beta chains that were cytomegalovirus-associated.

Profiling relied on immunoSEQ multiplex PCR, and the TCRdb table lists in-frame clones only, not all of them. The data show 50,000 to 70,000 clones, with roughly 95% seen just once and roughly 6% held by the top ten. In germline, CDR1 is LNHDA, CDR2 SQIVND (reference sequence). The trim removed 5 bases at V and 9 bases at J, leaving 10 bases unmatched. This CDR3 is built from 15 residues. The sample was PBMCs. The receptor was derived from a woman aged 18 to 35 in good health and CMV-seropositive. The chain has TRBV19 and TRBJ2-1; 10 nucleotides match TRBD1. This CDR3 is CASSLGQGQVSEQFF. CDR3 nucleotide sequence: TGTGCCAGTAGTTTGGGACAGGGGCAGGTTAGTGAGCAGTTCTTC.